This T cell receptor (beta chain) was sequenced for a study of early T cells in non-severe SARS-CoV-2 infection. MiXCR was run by TCRdb on the 5' RACE reads, yielding one entry per CDR3 protein. This table holds some 32,000 distinct CDR3 sequences, roughly 3.9% found once. With 5 bases removed from V and 2 bases from J, the gap between germline ends came to 11 bases. This CDR3 comprises 13 residues. CDR1 SGHRS and CDR2 YFSETQ come from the germline V gene. The genes are TRBV5-1 and TRBJ2-7; D remains ambiguous. Sequencing input: whole blood. The source is an adult who was a healthcare worker with PCR-confirmed SARS-CoV-2 infection or an uninfected control (not recorded which). CDR3 bases: TGCGCCAGCAGATATGGTTCGACCTACGAGCAGTACTTC. Its protein product is CASRYGSTYEQYF.